A single sample gave rise to the 27 T cell receptor beta chains below, sequenced in a study of response to subunit inactivated influenza vaccine. TCRdb called the RT-PCR reads again in MiXCR, with one record for every CDR3 protein. The repertoire holds roughly 790,000 distinct CDR3 sequences, with less than 25% as singletons. The source was PBMCs from blood, collected less than 6 days after vaccination. The receptors stem from a man aged 50 to 59 who received an inactivated influenza vaccine.

This clonotype has a handful of counts. The chain employs TRBV12-3 or TRBV12-4 and TRBJ2-1; 7 bases are a match to TRBD1. Trimming took 2 bases from V and 3 from J; bases not matched to a gene: 7. This CDR3 comprises 16 residues. This CDR3 reads CASSLRRDRDYNEQFF. The DNA of the CDR3 is TGTGCCAGCAGTTTAAGACGGGACAGAGACTACAATGAGCAGTTCTTC.

The chain carries TRBV6-2 or TRBV6-3 and TRBJ2-3; TRBD2 agrees at 13 bases. From germline, CDR1 is MNHEY and CDR2 SVGEGT. The CDR3 has 17 residues. The V segment lost 0 bases and the J segment 4 bases; nucleotides outside the gene matches: 4. The CDR3 nucleotides read TGTGCCAGCAGTTACTCGATGGGACTAGCGGGATCAGATACGCAGTATTTT. Its protein is CASSYSMGLAGSDTQYF.

The chain combines TRBV7-2 with TRBJ2-1; 7 bases are shared with TRBD2. V lost 6 bases, J lost 6 bases, and 11 bases stayed unmatched. This CDR3 comprises 15 residues. Per germline, CDR1 SGHTA and CDR2 FQGNSA. The chain's CDR3 is CASRLAGVGRNEQFF. CDR3 sequence (DNA): TGTGCCAGCAGACTTGCGGGGGTGGGCCGCAATGAGCAGTTCTTC.

This clonotype was counted between two and nine times. The chain employs TRBV2 and TRBJ1-5; unclear D gene. Trimming took off 4 bases at V and 3 bases at J, with 4 bases between the two ends. CDR3 length equals 12 residues. Germline lookup yields CDR1 SNHLY and CDR2 FYNNEI. The chain's CDR3 is CASSGDNQPQHF. The CDR3 coding sequence is TGTGCCAGCAGTGGTGACAATCAGCCCCAGCATTTT.

This clonotype was found many times. Germline and junction disagree at one end, which may indicate a read error. The genes are TRBV4-3 and TRBJ1-2; no clear D gene. CDR1 is LGHNA, CDR2 YSLEER, per germline. This CDR3 contains 13 residues. This CDR3 reads CASSQTANYGYTF. The CDR3 DNA reads TGTGCCAGCAGCCAAACAGCTAACTATGGCTACACCTTC.

The rearrangement uses TRBV20-1 and TRBJ2-1; 12 bases align to TRBD2. The CDR3 extends over 15 amino acids. J was trimmed by 6 bases and V by 6 bases; bases with no gene match: 9. Germline V gives CDR1 DFQATT, CDR2 SNEGSKA (reference sequence). The DNA of the CDR3 is TGCAGTGCGAAGAGGACTAGCGGGATTATCAATGAGCAGTTCTTC. Its translation is CSAKRTSGIINEQFF.

This clonotype was picked up many times. The gene calls are TRBV20-1 and TRBJ2-3, with D uncertain. The CDR3 is 16 amino acids. V lost 1 base and J 1 base, leaving 15 bases between the germline ends. Per germline, CDR1 DFQATT and CDR2 SNEGSKA (reference sequence). CDR3 sequence: CSARGSSAHGTDTQYF. For the CDR3, the DNA is TGCAGTGCTAGAGGCTCCTCCGCGCATGGCACAGATACGCAGTATTTT.

This clonotype was seen a few times. This chain links TRBV12-3 or TRBV12-4 with TRBJ1-2; D is unresolved. The CDR3 runs to 13 residues. V was cut by 3 bases and J by 6 bases, with 11 bases left in between. This chain's CDR3 is CASSFLRPDGYTF. In DNA form, the CDR3 reads TGTGCCAGCAGTTTCTTGAGGCCGGATGGCTACACCTTC.

This clonotype was seen a few times. The V and J genes are TRBV7-2 and TRBJ2-3; TRBD2 agrees at 13 bases. This CDR3 is 16 amino acids long. Germline V gene data show CDR1 as SGHTA and CDR2 as FQGNSA. V trimming: 4 bases; J trimming: 6 bases; junction bases outside the gene matches: 7. CDR3 nucleotides: TGTGCCAGCAGCTCGAGGACTAGCGGGAGTGGGGATACGCAGTATTTT. It is translated as CASSSRTSGSGDTQYF.

This clonotype was seen many times. CDR3 amino acids: CASSSRDHGYGYTF. The CDR3 bases are TGTGCCAGCAGCTCCCGCGATCATGGCTATGGCTACACCTTC. The chain links TRBV7-2 to TRBJ1-2; D call uncertain. Germline loops: CDR1 SGHTA, CDR2 FQGNSA. CDR3 length: 14 amino acids. Between the trimmed V and J ends, which lost 4 bases and 4 bases, there was a span of 13 bases.

This clonotype has a handful of counts. The chain employs TRBV12-3 or TRBV12-4 and TRBJ1-2; D unclear. Trimming removed 3 bases from V and 7 bases from J, with 6 bases in between. The CDR3 runs 11 residues. CDR3 sequence: CASSFRGGYTF. The CDR3 coding sequence is TGTGCCAGCAGTTTCCGTGGTGGCTACACCTTC.

The rearrangement joins TRBV5-1 to TRBJ2-3, with 8 bases aligning to TRBD2. Trimming removed 3 bases from V and 1 base from J; junction bases left unmatched: 4. This CDR3 has 15 residues. Germline V gene data show CDR1 as SGHRS and CDR2 as YFSETQ. The CDR3 coding sequence is TGCGCCAGCAGCTACGCGACTAGCGGCACAGATACGCAGTATTTT. Its protein product is CASSYATSGTDTQYF.

This clonotype has more than one count but fewer than ten. The chain uses TRBV5-1 and TRBJ2-6; D unclear. Germline V gives CDR1 SGHRS, CDR2 YFSETQ. The CDR3 consists of 15 residues. V was cut by 1 base and J by 0 bases, with 5 bases left in between. This CDR3 reads CASSLTVSGANVLTF. The CDR3 DNA sequence: TGCGCCAGCAGCTTGACAGTCTCTGGGGCCAACGTCCTGACTTTC.

The V gene is TRBV5-6, the J gene TRBJ2-3; possibly TRBD1 for D (6 bases). The germline V gene has CDR1 SGHDT and CDR2 YYEEEE. This CDR3 is 13 amino acids long. The ends were cut back, 7 bases at V and 3 bases at J, with 12 bases in the middle. CDR3 protein: CASGIRGTDTQYF. The CDR3 DNA reads TGTGCCAGCGGCATCAGGGGAACAGATACGCAGTATTTT. The full variable domain, completed using reference TRBV5-6 and TRBJ2-3, is DAGVTQSPTHLIKTRGQQVTLRCSPKSGHDTVSWYQQALGQGPQFIFQYYEEEERQRGNFPDRFSGHQFPNYSSELNVNALLLGDSALYLCASGIRGTDTQYFGPGTRLTVL.

The V and J genes are TRBV7-8 and TRBJ2-7, with 10 bases lining up with TRBD2. V lost 5 bases, J lost 2 bases, and 6 bases stayed unmatched. This CDR3 contains 15 residues. Germline-derived CDR1 and CDR2 are SGHVS and FQNEAQ. CDR3 DNA: TGTGCCAGCAGCCCCCTAGCGGGAGTTACCTACGAGCAGTACTTC. Protein: CASSPLAGVTYEQYF. The entire variable domain, with the rest obtained from reference TRBV7-8 and TRBJ2-7, is as follows: GAGVSQSPRYKVAKRGQDVALRCDPISGHVSLFWYQQALGQGPEFLTYFQNEAQLDKSGLPSDRFFAERPEGSVSTLKIQRTQQEDSAVYLCASSPLAGVTYEQYFGPGTRLTVT.

This clonotype has only a few counts. This sequence joins TRBV7-2 and TRBJ2-7; 15 bases line up with TRBD2. The junction had 8 bases not matched to a gene; V was cut back by 4 bases and J by 7 bases. CDR3 size: 16 residues. The germline gives CDR1 SGHTA, CDR2 FQGNSA. CDR3 residues: CASSSTGTSGRYEQYF. DNA of the CDR3: TGTGCCAGCAGCTCCACCGGGACTAGCGGGAGGTATGAGCAGTACTTC.

This chain joins TRBV20-1 and TRBJ1-1; perhaps TRBD1 as D (6 bases). Trimming took 8 bases from V and 5 from J, leaving 18 bases between them. Germline V gene data show CDR1 as DFQATT and CDR2 as SNEGSKA (reference sequence). The CDR3 spans 13 residues. The CDR3 sequence is CSPTYRVVTEAFF. CDR3 in DNA: TGCAGTCCGACCTACAGGGTGGTGACTGAAGCTTTCTTT.

This clonotype has just a few counts. A read error may produce the germline difference seen at one junction end. The chain combines TRBV5-1 with TRBJ1-3, with D unclear. The germline V gene has CDR1 SGHRS and CDR2 YFSETQ. The CDR3 runs 14 residues. The CDR3 loop reads CASSLSETPAFTNF. The DNA of the CDR3 is TGCGCCAGCAGCTTGTCGGAGACCCCGGCTTTCACCAATTTT.

The chain uses TRBV29-1 and TRBJ1-1, with D uncertain. Germline V gives CDR1 SQVTM, CDR2 ANQGSEA. Trimming shortened V by 7 bases and J by 4 bases, and 16 bases separated the two germline ends. The length of the CDR3 is 13 residues. This CDR3 is CSAVGLGATEAFF. The CDR3 DNA sequence: TGCAGCGCGGTAGGGTTGGGCGCCACTGAAGCTTTCTTT. Full variable domain (remainder filled in from reference TRBV29-1 and TRBJ1-1): SAVISQKPSRDICQRGTSLTIQCQVDSQVTMMFWYRQQPGQSLTLIATANQGSEATYESGFVIDKFPISRPNLTFSTLTVSNMSPEDSSIYLCSAVGLGATEAFFGQGTRLTVV.

The V call is TRBV11-2, the J call TRBJ2-1; 10 bases fit TRBD2. Germline V gene sequence: CDR1 SGHAT, CDR2 FQNNGV. J lost 5 bases, V lost 4 bases, and 8 bases had no gene match. The CDR3 loop spans 16 amino acids. CDR3 DNA: TGTGCCAGCAGCTACCGACTAGCGGGTCGACACAATGAGCAGTTCTTC. Amino acids: CASSYRLAGRHNEQFF. Based on the CDR3 plus reference TRBV11-2 and TRBJ2-1, the full variable domain is EAGVAQSPRYKIIEKRQSVAFWCNPISGHATLYWYQQILGQGPKLLIQFQNNGVVDDSQLPKDRFSAERLKGVDSTLKIQPAKLEDSAVYLCASSYRLAGRHNEQFFGPGTRLTVL.

This clonotype was picked up a small number of times. The rearrangement links TRBV7-9 to TRBJ2-1; no clear D gene. V gave up 1 base and J gave up 4 bases, with 11 bases separating them. Germline CDR1 SEHNR, CDR2 FQNEAQ (reference sequence). The CDR3 consists of 15 residues. The CDR3 coding sequence is TGTGCCAGCAGCTTAGACGGCCCCACTTACAATGAGCAGTTCTTC. As protein: CASSLDGPTYNEQFF. Based on the CDR3 plus reference TRBV7-9 and TRBJ2-1, the full variable domain is DTGVSQNPRHKITKRGQNVTFRCDPISEHNRLYWYRQTLGQGPEFLTYFQNEAQLEKSRLLSDRFSAERPKGSFSTLEIQRTEQGDSAMYLCASSLDGPTYNEQFFGPGTRLTVL.

This clonotype was seen more than once but under ten times. This chain connects TRBV5-1 to TRBJ2-7; 12 bases fit TRBD2. The germline gives CDR1 SGHRS, CDR2 YFSETQ. The V and J ends lost 0 bases and 4 bases, in that order; junction bases with no gene match: 14. The length of the CDR3 is 19 residues. The CDR3 nucleotides read TGCGCCAGCAGCTTGGTTACTAGCGGGAGGTACCCACAAGGATACGAGCAGTACTTC. This gives the protein CASSLVTSGRYPQGYEQYF.

The V call is TRBV5-1, the J call TRBJ2-7, with D perhaps matching TRBD1 or TRBD2 (6 bases each). The CDR3 runs 15 residues. V lost 0 bases, J lost 4 bases, and 14 bases lay in between. Germline CDR1 is SGHRS and CDR2 is YFSETQ. The CDR3 DNA is TGCGCCAGCAGCTTGGAACGGGGGCTTCTATACGAGCAGTACTTC. Amino acids: CASSLERGLLYEQYF.

V usage is TRBV20-1 and J usage is TRBJ2-1, with D tentatively TRBD2 (5 bases). Trimming shortened V by 4 bases and J by 4 bases, and 11 bases separated the two germline ends. The germline gives CDR1 DFQATT, CDR2 SNEGSKA (reference sequence). This CDR3 region has 13 residues. CDR3 residues: CSATQPGYNEQFF. The CDR3 DNA sequence: TGCAGTGCTACCCAACCGGGATACAATGAGCAGTTCTTC.

This clonotype was seen more than once but under ten times. This chain joins TRBV20-1 and TRBJ2-7; 9 bases are shared with TRBD1. This CDR3 region has 15 residues. With V trimmed by 6 bases and J by 2 bases, 11 bases remained unmatched. Germline loops: CDR1 DFQATT, CDR2 SNEGSKA (reference sequence). The CDR3 DNA is TGCAGTGCAGAACTCACAGGGGGCCTTACCTACGAGCAGTACTTC. Translated: CSAELTGGLTYEQYF.

The V call is TRBV6-2 or TRBV6-3, the J call TRBJ2-5; D remains ambiguous. The V gene's germline CDR1 is MNHEY and CDR2 SVGEGT. V lost 6 bases to trimming and J lost 5 bases, with 19 bases between them. The CDR3 sequence is 15 residues long. The CDR3 region has the DNA TGTGCCAGCAGCCCCCCCTTCCCTAAAAGGGAGACCCAGTACTTC. It is translated as CASSPPFPKRETQYF.

This clonotype was found a few times. This chain uses TRBV11-2 with TRBJ2-5; the match to TRBD2 covers 10 bases. CDR3 size: 18 residues. Germline V gene data show CDR1 as SGHAT and CDR2 as FQNNGV. The trim removed 5 bases at V and 7 bases at J, leaving 19 bases unmatched. CDR3 in amino acids: CASSVPGLAKRGVGTQYF. In DNA, the CDR3 is TGTGCCAGCAGCGTTCCGGGACTAGCGAAGAGAGGGGTCGGGACCCAGTACTTC.